These 30 T cell receptor beta chains share one sample of origin, sequenced in a study of blood T cell repertoires in COVID-19. Sequencing used immunoSEQ multiplex PCR; TCRdb keeps in-frame clones, though not all of them. Here the sample spans about 180,000 clones, approximately 89% being singletons. The sample comprised PBMCs or T cells enriched from blood (not recorded which). These receptors originate from a woman between 40 and 50 years old with acute COVID-19.

The chain employs TRBV18 and TRBJ2-5, with D possibly TRBD2 on 6 matching bases. Germline lookup yields CDR1 KGHSH and CDR2 LQKENI. Trimming shortened V by 2 bases and J by 7 bases, and 11 bases separated the two germline ends. This CDR3 has 13 residues. The CDR3 here is CASSPGLEGTQYF. CDR3 DNA: TGTGCCAGCTCACCAGGGCTGGAGGGGACCCAGTACTTC.

The gene calls are TRBV5-1 and TRBJ2-7; the match to TRBD1 covers 7 bases. J gave up 3 bases and V 4 bases, and 10 bases lay outside the gene matches. CDR1 is SGHRS and CDR2 is YFSETQ in the germline V gene. CDR3 length equals 15 residues. CDR3 sequence reads: CASSTVTGQVYEQYF. The DNA for the CDR3 is TGCGCCAGCAGCACTGTAACCGGACAGGTCTACGAGCAGTACTTC. The full variable domain, in which reference TRBV5-1 and TRBJ2-7 provide the parts outside the CDR3, is KAGVTQTPRYLIKTRGQQVTLSCSPISGHRSVSWYQQTPGQGLQFLFEYFSETQRNKGNFPGRFSGRQFSNSRSEMNVSTLELGDSALYLCASSTVTGQVYEQYFGPGTRLTVT.

This chain connects TRBV2 to TRBJ1-6; 9 bases are shared with TRBD1. Germline CDR1 is SNHLY and CDR2 is FYNNEI. The CDR3 totals 15 residues. After removal of 6 bases from V and 7 bases from J, the junction contained 7 bases not matched to a gene. Written as DNA, the CDR3 is TGTGCCAGCAGATTAGGACAGGGGTTAAATTCACCCCTCCACTTT. This translates into CASRLGQGLNSPLHF.

The chain has TRBV20-1 and TRBJ1-2; D not resolved. Germline CDR1 and CDR2: DFQATT and SNEGSKA (reference sequence). The CDR3 is made up of 12 amino acids. V shed 3 bases and J shed 7 bases, with 12 bases lying between them. The CDR3 nucleotides are TGCAGTGCTAGTTCGTCGGCAGGTGGCTACACCTTC. Its translation: CSASSSAGGYTF.

This clone was recorded only once. The chain recombines TRBV18 with TRBJ2-7; 11 bases match TRBD1. CDR1 is KGHSH, CDR2 LQKENI, per germline. V lost 3 bases to trimming and J lost 6 bases; unmatched junction nucleotides: 16. This CDR3 has 18 residues. CDR3 loop: CASSPAAGAGTGGFEQYF. CDR3 nucleotide sequence: TGTGCCAGCTCACCCGCGGCGGGGGCCGGGACAGGGGGTTTCGAGCAGTACTTC.

This chain connects TRBV27 to TRBJ1-1; tentative D call: TRBD1 (6 bases). The germline V and J ends were trimmed by 5 bases and 5 bases, with 15 bases remaining between them. Looked up from germline, CDR1 is MNHEY and CDR2 is SMNVEV (reference sequence). This CDR3 comprises 14 residues. The CDR3 sequence: CASSPRGLGTEAFF. CDR3 nucleotide sequence: TGTGCCAGCAGTCCCAGGGGTTTGGGGACTGAAGCTTTCTTT.

The genes are TRBV27 and TRBJ2-6; tentatively, D is TRBD2 (6 bases). Germline values: CDR1 MNHEY, CDR2 SMNVEV (reference sequence). V gave up 10 bases and J gave up 3 bases, with 13 bases separating them. The CDR3 is made up of 14 amino acids. CDR3 in DNA: TGTGCCACCAGGGAGGCAGTTGGGGCCAACGTCCTGACTTTC. As protein: CATREAVGANVLTF.

The genes are TRBV4-2 and TRBJ1-6; D remains unclear. Trimming took 0 bases from V and 13 from J, leaving 13 bases between them. Per germline, CDR1 LGHNA and CDR2 YNFKEQ. The CDR3 is 14 amino acids. The CDR3 bases are TGTGCCAGCAGCCAAGAACCGGTCCGCTCGCCCCTCCACTTT. Translated, it gives CASSQEPVRSPLHF.

The CDR3 DNA reads TGTGCCAGTAGTATGCCGGGCACTGAAGCTTTCTTT. This codes for CASSMPGTEAFF. The V call is TRBV19, the J call TRBJ1-1; D is ambiguous. Germline values: CDR1 LNHDA, CDR2 SQIVND (reference sequence). Trimming pared 3 bases from V and 4 bases from J, leaving 6 bases between. The CDR3 has 12 amino acids.

The chain uses TRBV4-1 and TRBJ1-4; maybe TRBD1 (5 bases). V lost 0 bases to trimming and J lost 4 bases, with 15 bases between them. The length of the CDR3 is 17 residues. Germline lookup yields CDR1 MGHRA and CDR2 YSYEKL. In DNA, the CDR3 is TGCGCCAGCAGCCAAGAAGAAGTTAGGACATTTAATGAAAAACTGTTTTTT. Translation: CASSQEEVRTFNEKLFF.

The chain links TRBV4-1 to TRBJ2-6; D may be TRBD1 (6 bases). There are 19 residues in the CDR3. Germline assignment: CDR1 MGHRA and CDR2 YSYEKL. V was clipped by 0 bases and J by 0 bases, with 15 bases between them. The CDR3 loop is CASSQDSGQPSSGANVLTF. The CDR3 region has the DNA TGCGCCAGCAGCCAAGATTCGGGACAACCTTCCTCTGGGGCCAACGTCCTGACTTTC.

This clone was picked up a small number of times. This chain connects TRBV29-1 to TRBJ2-1; 13 bases align to TRBD2. This CDR3 comprises 16 residues. Germline V gene lookup returns CDR1 SQVTM and CDR2 ANQGSEA. The J segment lost 8 bases and the V segment lost 1 base, leaving 8 bases of the junction unmatched. The CDR3 sequence: CSVEGTSGGAGDEQFF. The CDR3 coding sequence is TGCAGCGTTGAAGGGACTAGCGGGGGCGCAGGGGATGAGCAGTTCTTC.

This rearrangement joins TRBV3-1 (or the pseudogene TRBV3-2) to TRBJ2-4; 10 bases align to TRBD2. In germline, CDR1 is LGHDT, CDR2 YNNKEL (reference sequence). V dropped 0 bases and J dropped 4; count of bases not matched to a gene: 18. The CDR3 consists of 21 residues. The CDR3, as DNA: TGTGCCAGCAGCCAAGATCTAGCGGGGGCTCAATTTCACAGTCCAAAAAACATTCAGTACTTC. It encodes CASSQDLAGAQFHSPKNIQYF.

The gene calls are TRBV7-9 and TRBJ2-7, with D possibly matching TRBD2 (6 bases). Germline CDR1 and CDR2: SEHNR and FQNEAQ (reference sequence). The V end was cut by 7 bases, the J end by 2 bases, with 21 bases between. The CDR3 is made up of 16 amino acids. The CDR3 protein is CASTPLGLTATYEQYF. CDR3 DNA: TGTGCCAGCACTCCCCTCGGACTAACCGCCACCTACGAGCAGTACTTC.

DNA for the CDR3: TGTGCCAGCAGTAGGCTAGCGGGAGAAGACGAGCAGTACTTC. Translating it yields CASSRLAGEDEQYF. The gene calls are TRBV7-3 and TRBJ2-7, with TRBD2 matching 10 bases. The CDR3 covers 14 residues. V trimming: 6 bases; J trimming: 5 bases; junction bases outside the gene matches: 7. Per the germline V gene, CDR1 is SGHTA and CDR2 is FQGTGA.

The chain employs TRBV28 and TRBJ2-3; D ambiguous. Per the germline V gene, CDR1 is MDHEN and CDR2 is SYDVKM. V lost 5 bases to trimming and J lost 3 bases, with 15 bases between them. The CDR3 loop spans 15 amino acids. DNA for the CDR3: TGTGCCAGCAGTCCTCCGGCCTTCGGGACAGATACGCAGTATTTT. It codes for CASSPPAFGTDTQYF.

This chain joins TRBV9 and TRBJ1-2, with a tentative D call TRBD1 (5 bases). Germline CDR1 reads SGDLS; CDR2 reads YYNGEE. V was shortened by 0 bases and J by 6 bases, with 12 bases between the two germline ends. This CDR3 is 14 amino acids long. CDR3 sequence: CASSVGRAGDGYTF. CDR3 bases: TGTGCCAGCAGCGTAGGCAGGGCGGGAGATGGCTACACCTTC. Full variable domain (remainder filled in from reference TRBV9 and TRBJ1-2): DSGVTQTPKHLITATGQRVTLRCSPRSGDLSVYWYQQSLDQGLQFLIQYYNGEERAKGNILERFSAQQFPDLHSELNLSSLELGDSALYFCASSVGRAGDGYTFGSGTRLTVV.

CDR3 amino acids: CASSMFPAVSYEQYF. CDR3 DNA sequence: TGTGCCAGTAGTATGTTTCCGGCGGTCTCCTACGAGCAGTACTTC. This sequence joins TRBV19 and TRBJ2-7; D remains ambiguous. CDR1 is LNHDA and CDR2 is SQIVND in the germline V gene (reference sequence). The CDR3 has 15 amino acids. V was clipped by 3 bases and J by 0 bases, with 12 bases between them.

This sequence joins TRBV12-5 and TRBJ2-1; D might be TRBD1 (6 bases). Germline V gene sequence: CDR1 LGHNT, CDR2 FRNRAP. The V end was cut by 8 bases, the J end by 10 bases, with 27 bases between. CDR3 length: 16 amino acids. Here the CDR3 DNA reads TGTGCTAGTTATCACCCGACAGGCGAGATTCAATACGAGCAGTTCTTC. Protein sequence: CASYHPTGEIQYEQFF.

The rearrangement joins TRBV5-1 to TRBJ2-2; tentative D call: TRBD1 (5 bases). V lost 3 bases and J 0 bases, leaving 9 bases between the germline ends. The length of the CDR3 is 15 residues. The germline V gene encodes CDR1 SGHRS and CDR2 YFSETQ. The CDR3 sequence: CASSSTEPNTGELFF. The CDR3 nucleotides read TGCGCCAGCAGCTCGACAGAGCCGAACACCGGGGAGCTGTTTTTT.

V usage is TRBV6-5 and J usage is TRBJ1-2; D not resolved. Germline V gene lookup returns CDR1 MNHEY and CDR2 SVGAGI. Trimming removed 7 bases at V and 4 bases at J, with 13 bases between. The CDR3 consists of 13 residues. In DNA form, the CDR3 reads TGTGCCAGCACCTATAACTCGGTCTATGGCTACACCTTC. It translates to CASTYNSVYGYTF.

This clone was recorded a few times. V usage is TRBV7-2 and J usage is TRBJ2-7; TRBD2 agrees at 10 bases. Looked up from germline, CDR1 is SGHTA and CDR2 is FQGNSA. The CDR3 covers 15 residues. With V trimmed by 3 bases and J by 6 bases, 8 bases remained unmatched. The CDR3 DNA reads as TGTGCCAGCAGCTTTAAATCTAGCGGGAGCAGCGAGCAGTACTTC. It is translated as CASSFKSSGSSEQYF.

The J gene is TRBJ2-7, the V gene TRBV5-1; 8 positions match TRBD2. The CDR3 extends over 17 amino acids. V lost 0 bases, J lost 2 bases, and 10 bases stayed unmatched. The V gene's germline CDR1 is SGHRS and CDR2 YFSETQ. The CDR3 nucleotides are TGCGCCAGCAGCTTGGCCCCCAGCGGGAGTGAGACCTACGAGCAGTACTTC. It yields the protein CASSLAPSGSETYEQYF.

The J gene is TRBJ2-1, the V gene TRBV4-2; the match to TRBD2 covers 11 bases. Losses at the gene ends were 1 base for V and 2 bases for J; bases not matched to a gene: 4. CDR3 length equals 17 residues. CDR1 is LGHNA, CDR2 YNFKEQ, per germline. The CDR3 DNA is TGTGCCAGCAGCCAAGCATCTAGCGGGGGGCCCTACAATGAGCAGTTCTTC. It codes for CASSQASSGGPYNEQFF.

V gene TRBV7-2 combines with J gene TRBJ1-1; possibly TRBD1 for D (6 bases). The CDR3 is made up of 17 amino acids. V shed 5 bases and J shed 4 bases, with 23 bases lying between them. Germline CDR1 is SGHTA and CDR2 is FQGNSA. The CDR3: CASSTPTRGNVGTEAFF. In DNA form, the CDR3 reads TGTGCCAGCAGCACTCCAACTAGGGGGAACGTGGGCACTGAAGCTTTCTTT.

The DNA of the CDR3 is TGTGCCAGCAGCCCCGGGACAGGGGGTCATTATGGCTACACCTTC. Translating it yields CASSPGTGGHYGYTF. V is TRBV7-2 and J is TRBJ1-2, with 11 nucleotides matching TRBD1. In germline, CDR1 is SGHTA, CDR2 FQGNSA. CDR3 length: 15 amino acids. The trim removed 5 bases at V and 5 bases at J, leaving 7 bases unmatched. The full variable domain, rest sourced from reference TRBV7-2 and TRBJ1-2, is GAGVSQSPSNKVTEKGKDVELRCDPISGHTALYWYRQSLGQGLEFLIYFQGNSAPDKSGLPSDRFSAERTGGSVSTLTIQRTQQEDSAVYLCASSPGTGGHYGYTFGSGTRLTVV.

CDR3 residues: CASSPWGGQETQYF. For the CDR3, the DNA is TGTGCCAGCAGCCCCTGGGGGGGGCAAGAGACCCAGTACTTC. The gene calls are TRBV7-3 and TRBJ2-5; TRBD2 agrees at 7 bases. The trim removed 5 bases at V and 2 bases at J, leaving 5 bases unmatched. The CDR3 runs 14 residues. Germline-derived CDR1 and CDR2 are SGHTA and FQGTGA.

The genes are TRBV2 and TRBJ1-1; the D is unclear. The CDR3 is made up of 13 amino acids. V lost 4 bases and J lost 4, with 10 bases in between. CDR1 is SNHLY and CDR2 is FYNNEI in the germline V gene. CDR3 sequence reads: CASSVTSGTEAFF. In DNA, the CDR3 is TGTGCCAGCAGTGTGACCTCGGGCACTGAAGCTTTCTTT.

This rearrangement joins TRBV2 to TRBJ1-6, with 10 nucleotides matching TRBD1. The CDR3 is made up of 15 amino acids. Trimming cost V 0 bases and J 7 bases; bases outside gene matches: 0. CDR1 and CDR2 from the germline V gene are SNHLY and FYNNEI. CDR3 region: CASSEAGQGNSPLHF. The CDR3 coding sequence is TGTGCCAGCAGTGAAGCGGGACAGGGGAATTCACCCCTCCACTTT. Supplemented by reference TRBV2 and TRBJ1-6, the full variable domain reads EPEVTQTPSHQVTQMGQEVILRCVPISNHLYFYWYRQILGQKVEFLVSFYNNEISEKSEIFDDQFSVERPDGSNFTLKIRSTKLEDSAMYFCASSEAGQGNSPLHFGNGTRLTVT.

The chain uses TRBV5-1 and TRBJ2-3; possible D gene TRBD2, 6 bases. This CDR3 is 15 amino acids long. V lost 0 bases and J lost 3, with 11 bases in between. Germline V gene lookup returns CDR1 SGHRS and CDR2 YFSETQ. In nucleotides, the CDR3 is TGCGCCAGCAGCTTGGGGCAGGGAGGAACAGATACGCAGTATTTT. Translating gives CASSLGQGGTDTQYF.